This is a list of T cell receptor beta chains from one sample in a study of control samples from healthy donors and cancer patients. Sequencing used immunoSEQ multiplex PCR; TCRdb keeps in-frame clones, though not all of them. Among roughly 10,000 clones listed, approximately 91% were seen once. The sample consisted of PBMCs. Source of these receptors: a man aged 60 to 75 with colorectal cancer. Each CDR3 is given with its conserved first and last residue. The order of the fields is CDR3 DNA, CDR3 protein, CDR3 length, V gene, J gene, D gene, clone size. D genes are given only for firm matches. Expanded clones are given a class, and other clones once, few, many or no size at all.

TGTGCCAGCAGCCAACCTGCAGGGACAAGGGAGCAGTACTTC	CASSQPAGTREQYF	14	TRBV4-2	TRBJ2-7	.	.
TGTGCCAGTAGTGTAAGGCTTCTAAGGGACACTGAAGCTTTCTTT	CASSVRLLRDTEAFF	15	TRBV19	TRBJ1-1	.	.
TGTGCCAGCAGTTTATTCATCGACAGGGATCTTTCGAACACCGGGGAGCTGTTTTTT	CASSLFIDRDLSNTGELFF	19	TRBV28	TRBJ2-2	TRBD1	.
TGTGCCAGCAATACCCGGACTGCAGATCAGCCCCAGCATTTT	CASNTRTADQPQHF	14	TRBV28	TRBJ1-5	.	.
TGCGCCAGCGTCGCCGGGACAGGGTATTCTGAGCAGTTCTTC	CASVAGTGYSEQFF	14	TRBV5-1	TRBJ2-1	TRBD1	.
TGCAGCGTTGAAGCGGGAGGGGGCTATGGCTACACCTTC	CSVEAGGGYGYTF	13	TRBV29-1	TRBJ1-2	.	once
TGTGCCAGCAGCCGGGACAGGGGGCATCGGAACTATGGCTACACCTTC	CASSRDRGHRNYGYTF	16	TRBV5-6	TRBJ1-2	TRBD1	.
TGTGCCAGCAGCTTAGTCGTCCTACAGACAGGGGGCCAGTACTTC	CASSLVVLQTGGQYF	15	TRBV7-2	TRBJ2-5	TRBD1	.
TGTGCCACCAGTCATACCCAGCCGGGACAGGGTACTTACGAGCAGTACTTC	CATSHTQPGQGTYEQYF	17	TRBV24-1	TRBJ2-7	TRBD1	.
TGTGCCAGTAAAGGGGAACATTCGAACACTGAAGCTTTCTTT	CASKGEHSNTEAFF	14	TRBV19	TRBJ1-1	.	.
TGTGCCAGCAGCTTGTCAGGGGGCAATCAGCCCCAGCATTTT	CASSLSGGNQPQHF	14	TRBV7-9	TRBJ1-5	.	.
TGTGCCAGCAGTATGACCCCGGGATCCTACTTTTCGGAAGAGACCCAGTACTTC	CASSMTPGSYFSEETQYF	18	TRBV28	TRBJ2-5	.	.
TGTGCCTGGAGTGTAAGGGTGCCCGATGAGCAGTTCTTC	CAWSVRVPDEQFF	13	TRBV30	TRBJ2-1	.	.
TGTGCCAGCAGCCTAGGGGGGCATCAGCCCCAGCATTTT	CASSLGGHQPQHF	13	TRBV12-3/TRBV12-4	TRBJ1-5	.	once
TGTGCCAGTAGTATTTTGTCCCTTGGCGACACTGAAGCTTTCTTT	CASSILSLGDTEAFF	15	TRBV19	TRBJ1-1	.	.
TGTGCCAGCAGCTTGGGCCTCGACAGTCGCTACACCTTC	CASSLGLDSRYTF	13	TRBV5-8	TRBJ1-2	.	.
TGTGCCAGCTCCTTCGAAGAAGAGACCCAGTACTTC	CASSFEEETQYF	12	TRBV18	TRBJ2-5	.	once
TGTGCCAGCAGCTTTTCCGCCTTTTCAATGAGCACTGAAGCTTTCTTT	CASSFSAFSMSTEAFF	16	TRBV5-4	TRBJ1-1	.	once
TGTGCCAGCAGAGTCTCGCCCCACAGGGAACTGTTTTTT	CASRVSPHRELFF	13	TRBV27	TRBJ1-4	.	.
TGTGCCAGCAGCGTAGAGGAGACCACCTACGAGCAGTACTTC	CASSVEETTYEQYF	14	TRBV9	TRBJ2-7	.	.
TGTGCCAGCAGCCGAGGGTGGGATCAGCCCCAGCATTTT	CASSRGWDQPQHF	13	TRBV3-1/TRBV3-2	TRBJ1-5	.	few
TGTGCCAGCAGCCCTGGGGCGTACAATGAGCAGTTCTTC	CASSPGAYNEQFF	13	TRBV4-2	TRBJ2-1	.	.
TGTGCCTGGAGTGGGGGGGGGCATCGGAGGAATGAGCAGTTCTTC	CAWSGGGHRRNEQFF	15	TRBV30	TRBJ2-1	.	.
TGTGCCAGTCGGGGGAGTTCCTCTGGAAACACCATATATTTT	CASRGSSSGNTIYF	14	TRBV6-5	TRBJ1-3	.	.
TGTGCCAGTAGTCCCAGAGGGGCGGGAAGAGCTGAAGCTTTCTTT	CASSPRGAGRAEAFF	15	TRBV19	TRBJ1-1	.	.
TGTGCCAGCAGCGTAGACAGTGGGTTAGGTGGCTACACCTTC	CASSVDSGLGGYTF	14	TRBV9	TRBJ1-2	.	.
TGTGCCAGCAGCGTAGCGCCTAGCGGGGGATACGAGCAGTACTTC	CASSVAPSGGYEQYF	15	TRBV9	TRBJ2-7	TRBD2	.
TGTGCCACCAGCAGAGATCCGGCAGACACTGAAGCTTTCTTT	CATSRDPADTEAFF	14	TRBV15	TRBJ1-1	.	.
TGTGCCAGCACCGCGACAGGGACGGGTGAGCAGTACTTC	CASTATGTGEQYF	13	TRBV7-2	TRBJ2-7	TRBD1	.
TGTGCCAGCAGTTACTCGAGGGGACCTACTGAAGCTTTCTTT	CASSYSRGPTEAFF	14	TRBV6-5	TRBJ1-1	.	.
TGTGCCAGCCGGTCTAGACAGGCACCTGAAGCTTTCTTT	CASRSRQAPEAFF	13	TRBV27	TRBJ1-1	.	.
TGTGCCAGCAGTTACGTTCGGGGGGGTTTCTTTGAGCAGTTCTTC	CASSYVRGGFFEQFF	15	TRBV6-2/TRBV6-3	TRBJ2-1	TRBD2	.
TGTGCCTCCCAGGGTGCATATAATTCACCCCTCCACTTT	CASQGAYNSPLHF	13	TRBV13	TRBJ1-6	.	once
TGTGCCATCAGTGAGTCGGGGAGGGGCACCGGGGAGCTGTTTTTT	CAISESGRGTGELFF	15	TRBV10-3	TRBJ2-2	TRBD2	.
TGTGCCACCTATAGTCCGGGTGGGACCCAGTACTTC	CATYSPGGTQYF	12	TRBV28	TRBJ2-5	.	once
TGTGCCAGCAGCCAACAGTACCAAGAGACCCAGTACTTC	CASSQQYQETQYF	13	TRBV6-5	TRBJ2-5	.	.
TGTGCCAGCAGCGTAGGTACCGGGACTCTGGGTACTGAAGCTTTCTTT	CASSVGTGTLGTEAFF	16	TRBV9	TRBJ1-1	.	.
TGTGCCAGCAGTAGAGGATATCTTAGGGAGGGCGAGCAGTACTTC	CASSRGYLREGEQYF	15	TRBV6-6	TRBJ2-7	TRBD2	once
TGTGCCAGCAGCCAGAGCCCTGGGGCCAACGTCCTGACTTTC	CASSQSPGANVLTF	14	TRBV6-5	TRBJ2-6	.	.
TGTGCCAGCAGCCGGGGACAGGGGACGAGTGGCTACACCTTC	CASSRGQGTSGYTF	14	TRBV7-9	TRBJ1-2	TRBD1	.
TGTGCCAGCAGCTTAAGGTCGGGGGAGACCTACGAGCAGTACTTC	CASSLRSGETYEQYF	15	TRBV7-2	TRBJ2-7	.	.
TGTGCCATCAGTGAGGGACAGGAGGTTACTGAAGCTTTCTTT	CAISEGQEVTEAFF	14	TRBV10-3	TRBJ1-1	TRBD1	.
TGTGCCAGCTCACCACCGGGAGGCGGGGCCACCGGGGAGCTGTTTTTT	CASSPPGGGATGELFF	16	TRBV18	TRBJ2-2	.	.
TGTGCCATCAGTGAGGGTCCCGTGAAGGGCTACACCTTC	CAISEGPVKGYTF	13	TRBV10-3	TRBJ1-2	.	once
TGTGCCAGTAGGCGGGGGTTTACGGGTACAGATACGCAGTATTTT	CASRRGFTGTDTQYF	15	TRBV19	TRBJ2-3	TRBD2	.
TGCGCCAGCAGCTGGGGAGGGGTAGGAGCCTCCTACGAGCAGTACTTC	CASSWGGVGASYEQYF	16	TRBV5-1	TRBJ2-7	TRBD2	.
TGTGCCAGCAGCCCGACTCTTACTCTGCAGCCCCAGCATTTT	CASSPTLTLQPQHF	14	TRBV11-2	TRBJ1-5	.	.
TGTGCCAGCATCCAAAGCCCCGGGGGAGGCTCCTACGAGCAGTACTTC	CASIQSPGGGSYEQYF	16	TRBV2	TRBJ2-7	.	few
TGTGCCAGCAGTTTTGGGGGAGGAGGGTATGGCTACACCTTC	CASSFGGGGYGYTF	14	TRBV27	TRBJ1-2	.	.
TGTGCCAGCAGTTCTAATACAGATACGCAGTATTTT	CASSSNTDTQYF	12	TRBV27	TRBJ2-3	.	.
TGTGCCAGCAGCCAAAGCGGCGCGGACAATGAGCAGTTCTTC	CASSQSGADNEQFF	14	TRBV4-2	TRBJ2-1	.	.
TGCGCCAGCAGCCCGGGCCTCCGGGACTACCCCCACGAGCAGTACTTC	CASSPGLRDYPHEQYF	16	TRBV5-1	TRBJ2-7	TRBD2	few
TGCGCCAGCAGACAACAGGGGATAGGTTCCAAAAACATTCAGTACTTC	CASRQQGIGSKNIQYF	16	TRBV10-1	TRBJ2-4	TRBD1	.